This T cell receptor (beta chain) was sequenced during a study of control samples from healthy donors and cancer patients (dated by TCRdb to the early 2020s). The CDR3, from cysteine to phenylalanine, totals 14 residues. Only the CDR3 part of the read is kept: 42 bases, read in frame from the first base. Trimming at the junction amounts to 0 bases on V and 10 bases on J, and the germline ends lie 13 bases apart. Reading the germline V gene (reference sequence) gives CDR1 LGHDT and CDR2 YNNKEL. Concerning this clone itself: Its recognized antigen is unknown. It has no much larger one-base neighbor in the sample; base qualities were not kept.

Library preparation employed the immunoSEQ multiplex PCR assay. The immuneACCESS repertoire file appears here via TCRdb, limited to in-frame rearrangements. These files lack a portion of the clones; in checked studies, under half of the deficit traces to unresolved V genes, and the cause of the others is not known. For this sample there are approximately 79,000 clones; 75% to 90% appear just once. The ten largest clones represent about 7.1% of the sample. The rearrangement joined TRBV3-1 (or the pseudogene TRBV3-2) to TRBJ1-5; no D gene can be assigned with confidence. This TCR was sampled from a man aged 45-60 years in good health. Material: blood. The CDR3: CASSQESSGQPQHF. DNA sequence: TGTGCCAGCAGCCAAGAAAGTTCAGGTCAACCCCAGCATTTT.